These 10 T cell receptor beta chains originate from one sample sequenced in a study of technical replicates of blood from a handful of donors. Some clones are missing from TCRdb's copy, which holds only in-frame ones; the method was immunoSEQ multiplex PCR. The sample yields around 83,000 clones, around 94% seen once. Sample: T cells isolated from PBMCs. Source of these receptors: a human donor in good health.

CDR3 in amino acids: CASIDRDLGTQYF. CDR3 in DNA: TGTGCCAGTATAGACAGGGATTTAGGGACCCAGTACTTC. The gene calls are TRBV19 and TRBJ2-5; TRBD1 aligns across 7 bases. The CDR3 runs to 13 residues. Germline CDR1 and CDR2: LNHDA and SQIVND (reference sequence). V was pared by 7 bases and J by 7 bases, with 9 bases of the junction left unmatched.

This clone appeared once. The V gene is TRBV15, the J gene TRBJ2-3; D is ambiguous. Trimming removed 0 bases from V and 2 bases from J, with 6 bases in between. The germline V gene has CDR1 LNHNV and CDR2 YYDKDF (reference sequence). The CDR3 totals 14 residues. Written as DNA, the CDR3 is TGTGCCACCAGCAGAGATCGACACACAGATACGCAGTATTTT. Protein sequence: CATSRDRHTDTQYF. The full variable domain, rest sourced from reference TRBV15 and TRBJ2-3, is DAMVIQNPRYQVTQFGKPVTLSCSQTLNHNVMYWYQQKSSQAPKLLFHYYDKDFNNEADTPDNFQSRRPNTSFCFLDIRSPGLGDTAMYLCATSRDRHTDTQYFGPGTRLTVL.

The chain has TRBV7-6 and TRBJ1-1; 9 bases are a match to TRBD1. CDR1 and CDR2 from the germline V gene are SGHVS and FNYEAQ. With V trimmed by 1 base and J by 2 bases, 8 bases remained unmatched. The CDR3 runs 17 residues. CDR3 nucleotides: TGTGCCAGCAGCTTAGTGGGGACAGGGAAAGGCAACACTGAAGCTTTCTTT. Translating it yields CASSLVGTGKGNTEAFF.

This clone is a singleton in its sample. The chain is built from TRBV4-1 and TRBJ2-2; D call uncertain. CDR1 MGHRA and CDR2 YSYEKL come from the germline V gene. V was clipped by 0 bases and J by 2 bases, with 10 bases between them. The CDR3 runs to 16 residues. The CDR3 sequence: CASSQDETYNTGELFF. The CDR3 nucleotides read TGCGCCAGCAGCCAAGATGAGACATACAACACCGGGGAGCTGTTTTTT.

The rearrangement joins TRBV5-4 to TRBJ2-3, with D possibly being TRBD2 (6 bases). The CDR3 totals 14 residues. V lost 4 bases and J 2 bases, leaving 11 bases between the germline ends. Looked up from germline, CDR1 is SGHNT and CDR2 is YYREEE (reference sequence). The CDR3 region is CASSPRTNTDTQYF. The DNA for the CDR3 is TGTGCCAGCAGCCCCCGGACTAACACAGATACGCAGTATTTT. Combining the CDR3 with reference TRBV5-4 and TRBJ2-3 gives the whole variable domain ETGVTQSPTHLIKTRGQQVTLRCSSQSGHNTVSWYQQALGQGPQFIFQYYREEENGRGNFPPRFSGLQFPNYSSELNVNALELDDSALYLCASSPRTNTDTQYFGPGTRLTVL.

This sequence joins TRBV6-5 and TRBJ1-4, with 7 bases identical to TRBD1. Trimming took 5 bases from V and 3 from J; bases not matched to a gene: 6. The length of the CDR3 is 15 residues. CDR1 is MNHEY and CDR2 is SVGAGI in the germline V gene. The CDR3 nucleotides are TGTGCCAGCAGTGCAAACAGGGGTTCTAATGAAAAACTGTTTTTT. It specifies CASSANRGSNEKLFF.

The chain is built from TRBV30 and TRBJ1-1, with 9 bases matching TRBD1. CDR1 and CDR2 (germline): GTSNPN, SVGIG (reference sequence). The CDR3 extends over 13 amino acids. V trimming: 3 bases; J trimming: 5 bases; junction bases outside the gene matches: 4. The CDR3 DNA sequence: TGTGCCTGGAGGGGGACAGGGTTGACTGAAGCTTTCTTT. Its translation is CAWRGTGLTEAFF. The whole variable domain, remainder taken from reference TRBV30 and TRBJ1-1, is SQTIHQWPATLVQPVGSPLSLECTVEGTSNPNLYWYRQAAGRGLQLLFYSVGIGQISSEVPQNLSASRPQDRQFILSSKKLLLSDSGFYLCAWRGTGLTEAFFGQGTRLTVV.

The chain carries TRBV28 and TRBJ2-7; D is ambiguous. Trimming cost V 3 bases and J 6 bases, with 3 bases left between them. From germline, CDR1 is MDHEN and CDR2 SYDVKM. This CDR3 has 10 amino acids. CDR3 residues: CASSFSEQYF. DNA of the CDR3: TGTGCCAGCAGTTTCAGCGAGCAGTACTTC.

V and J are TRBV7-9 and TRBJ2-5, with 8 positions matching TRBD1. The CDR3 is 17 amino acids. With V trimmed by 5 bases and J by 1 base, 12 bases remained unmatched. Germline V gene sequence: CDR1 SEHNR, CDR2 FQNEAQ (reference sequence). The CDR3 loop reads CASSPRTGWILQETQYF. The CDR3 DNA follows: TGTGCCAGCAGCCCACGGACAGGGTGGATCCTCCAAGAGACCCAGTACTTC.

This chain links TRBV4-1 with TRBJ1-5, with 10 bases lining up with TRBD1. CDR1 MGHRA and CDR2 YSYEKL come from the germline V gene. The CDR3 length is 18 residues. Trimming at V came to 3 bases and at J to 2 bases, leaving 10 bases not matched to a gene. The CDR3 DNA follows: TGCGCCAGCAGCCATGTCCCGGGACAGGGGACGGGCAATCAGCCCCAGCATTTT. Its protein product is CASSHVPGQGTGNQPQHF.